This entry lists 18 T cell receptor beta chains sequenced from one sample in a study of cytomegalovirus exposure and HLA in healthy donors. The PCR used 60 Vbeta and 13 Jbeta primers. Using immunoSEQ multiplex PCR, the repertoire was profiled, and TCRdb retains in-frame clones only, with some absent. The repertoire consists of approximately 140,000 clones, with approximately 85% occurring once and the leading ten covering 1.5% to 2%. The sample was PBMCs. Every receptor here comes from a boy aged 5-17 years in good health and CMV-seronegative.

The J gene is TRBJ2-1, the V gene TRBV5-4, with 8 bases aligning to TRBD2. The CDR3 is 15 amino acids. Trimming removed 2 bases from V and 5 bases from J; junction bases left unmatched: 6. Germline CDR1 SGHNT, CDR2 YYREEE (reference sequence). The CDR3 here is CASSFPAGDHNEQFF. CDR3 coding DNA: TGTGCCAGCAGCTTCCCAGCGGGGGACCACAATGAGCAGTTCTTC.

The chain recombines TRBV6-5 with TRBJ2-7, with a possible D match to TRBD1 (6 bases). The CDR3 covers 14 residues. The V end was cut by 6 bases, the J end by 5 bases, with 17 bases between. Germline V gene sequence: CDR1 MNHEY, CDR2 SVGAGI. The CDR3 sequence is CASSPGAGVNEQYF. DNA of the CDR3: TGTGCCAGCAGCCCAGGGGCAGGGGTCAACGAGCAGTACTTC.

V gene TRBV6-4 combines with J gene TRBJ2-3, with D possibly TRBD1 on 6 matching bases. CDR1 MRHNA and CDR2 SNTAGT come from the germline V gene. Trimming removed 3 bases at V and 1 base at J, with 11 bases between. This CDR3 contains 15 residues. The CDR3 nucleotides read TGTGCCAGCAGTGAGATGGCAGGGGGCACAGATACGCAGTATTTT. The encoded protein is CASSEMAGGTDTQYF.

The chain has TRBV6-6 and TRBJ1-6; no clear D. Looked up from germline, CDR1 is MNHNY and CDR2 is SVGAGI (reference sequence). CDR3 length equals 12 residues. Trimming shortened V by 6 bases and J by 9 bases, and 9 bases separated the two germline ends. CDR3 residues: CASSEMSSPLHF. The CDR3 nucleotides are TGTGCCAGCAGCGAGATGAGTTCACCCCTCCACTTT.

CDR3 residues: CASSRHLSVREQFF. The CDR3 nucleotides read TGTGCCAGCAGCCGCCACTTGTCCGTGCGTGAGCAGTTCTTC. The chain joins TRBV7-2 to TRBJ2-1; no reliable D call. CDR1 is SGHTA, CDR2 FQGNSA, per germline. V was trimmed by 5 bases and J by 9 bases, leaving 17 bases between them. The CDR3 has 14 amino acids.

CDR3 nucleotides: TGTGCCTCCCTGGTGGGACAGGTGAACACTGAAGCTTTCTTT. Its protein product is CASLVGQVNTEAFF. The chain employs TRBV6-1 and TRBJ1-1; 8 nucleotides agree with TRBD1. Losses at the gene ends were 11 bases for V and 0 bases for J; bases not matched to a gene: 8. Germline assignment: CDR1 MNHNS and CDR2 SASEGT. This CDR3 has 14 residues.

This sequence joins TRBV7-9 and TRBJ2-3; 10 nucleotides agree with TRBD2. V lost 6 bases to trimming and J lost 2 bases; unmatched junction nucleotides: 14. This CDR3 contains 18 residues. Germline loops: CDR1 SEHNR, CDR2 FQNEAQ (reference sequence). The CDR3 is CASRPKPGLAHNTDTQYF. CDR3 nucleotides: TGTGCCAGCAGACCTAAACCGGGACTAGCGCACAACACAGATACGCAGTATTTT.

As concerns this clone: Other nucleotide sequences in the sample specify the same CDR3. The chain uses TRBV5-1 and TRBJ2-1; D is perhaps TRBD1 (5 bases). The germline CDR1 and CDR2 sequences are SGHRS and YFSETQ. The ends were cut back, 3 bases at V and 7 bases at J, with 11 bases in the middle. The CDR3 covers 13 residues. The CDR3 here is CASSSLQGNEQFF. As DNA, the CDR3 is TGCGCCAGCAGCTCCCTCCAGGGAAATGAGCAGTTCTTC.

The rearrangement joins TRBV7-9 to TRBJ2-7; 9 bases align to TRBD1. Germline CDR1 is SEHNR and CDR2 is FQNEAQ (reference sequence). V trimming: 5 bases; J trimming: 3 bases; junction bases outside the gene matches: 8. The CDR3 totals 15 residues. CDR3 nucleotide sequence: TGTGCCAGCAGCCCACCGGACAGGGGTAACTACGAGCAGTACTTC. This codes for CASSPPDRGNYEQYF.

The rearrangement links TRBV29-1 to TRBJ2-7, with 8 bases aligning to TRBD1. Germline V CDR1 and CDR2: SQVTM, ANQGSEA. This CDR3 contains 12 residues. V lost 6 bases to trimming and J lost 5 bases; unmatched junction nucleotides: 6. The CDR3 bases are TGCAGCGTCAGACAGGGGATCCACGAGCAGTACTTC. Translated: CSVRQGIHEQYF.

The chain combines TRBV4-1 with TRBJ2-3; possibly TRBD1 for D (6 bases). The V and J ends lost 0 bases and 0 bases respectively, with 10 bases between them. The CDR3 extends over 16 amino acids. Germline CDR1 and CDR2: MGHRA and YSYEKL. DNA for the CDR3: TGCGCCAGCAGCCAAGAGGGGGCCCCCAGCACAGATACGCAGTATTTT. Translating gives CASSQEGAPSTDTQYF.

This clone was picked up a small number of times. V is TRBV13 and J is TRBJ1-2; D is uncertain. CDR1 and CDR2 from the germline V gene are PRHDT and FYEKMQ (reference sequence). Trimming removed 1 base at V and 4 bases at J, with 4 bases between. This CDR3 spans 12 amino acids. CDR3 sequence reads: CASSLDSYGYTF. The CDR3 DNA sequence: TGTGCCAGCAGCTTAGACAGCTATGGCTACACCTTC.

To note about this clone: Other DNA sequences within the sample encode an identical CDR3. The chain carries TRBV6-5 and TRBJ2-3; D is uncertain. The germline gives CDR1 MNHEY, CDR2 SVGAGI. This CDR3 comprises 13 residues. With 6 bases removed from V and 3 bases from J, the gap between germline ends came to 10 bases. CDR3 in amino acids: CASRLAGTDTQYF. The CDR3 region has the DNA TGTGCCAGCAGACTCGCCGGGACAGATACGCAGTATTTT.

This clone was picked up one time. The chain combines TRBV6-5 with TRBJ1-5, with a tentative D call TRBD1 (5 bases). Looked up from germline, CDR1 is MNHEY and CDR2 is SVGAGI. The germline V and J ends were trimmed by 6 bases and 15 bases, with 21 bases remaining between them. The CDR3 is 13 amino acids. Written as DNA, the CDR3 is TGTGCCAGCAGCCGAACCACGGACACCCCGAGGCATTTT. Amino acids: CASSRTTDTPRHF.

The rearrangement uses TRBV15 and TRBJ1-5; D unclear. V dropped 0 bases and J dropped 0 bases, with 6 bases sitting between them. This CDR3 comprises 15 residues. The germline CDR1 and CDR2 sequences are LNHNV and YYDKDF (reference sequence). CDR3 sequence (DNA): TGTGCCACCAGCAGAGAACCGGGTAGCAATCAGCCCCAGCATTTT. This translates into CATSREPGSNQPQHF. Full variable domain (missing parts from reference TRBV15 and TRBJ1-5): DAMVIQNPRYQVTQFGKPVTLSCSQTLNHNVMYWYQQKSSQAPKLLFHYYDKDFNNEADTPDNFQSRRPNTSFCFLDIRSPGLGDTAMYLCATSREPGSNQPQHFGDGTRLSIL.

The rearrangement uses TRBV6-5 and TRBJ2-1; 8 nucleotides line up with TRBD2. After removal of 2 bases from V and 4 bases from J, the junction contained 4 bases not matched to a gene. Per the germline V gene, CDR1 is MNHEY and CDR2 is SVGAGI. The CDR3 spans 15 residues. The CDR3 region has the DNA TGTGCCAGCAGTTACGCGACTAGCGCATACAATGAGCAGTTCTTC. This encodes CASSYATSAYNEQFF.

The chain uses TRBV7-2 and TRBJ2-1, with D perhaps matching TRBD2 (5 bases). V was shortened by 0 bases and J by 10 bases, with 13 bases between the two germline ends. Per the germline V gene, CDR1 is SGHTA and CDR2 is FQGNSA. The CDR3 is 14 residues long. DNA for the CDR3: TGTGCCAGCAGCTTAGCGAGGGAAGTAAGGGAGCAGTTCTTC. Protein: CASSLAREVREQFF.

The chain links TRBV6-4 to TRBJ2-7; tentative D call: TRBD2 (5 bases). V dropped 1 base and J dropped 7 bases, with 20 bases sitting between them. This CDR3 is built from 16 residues. Per germline, CDR1 MRHNA and CDR2 SNTAGT. The CDR3 sequence: CASSDLEDLATCEQYF. The CDR3 DNA sequence: TGTGCCAGCAGTGACTTGGAGGACTTGGCTACTTGTGAGCAGTACTTC.